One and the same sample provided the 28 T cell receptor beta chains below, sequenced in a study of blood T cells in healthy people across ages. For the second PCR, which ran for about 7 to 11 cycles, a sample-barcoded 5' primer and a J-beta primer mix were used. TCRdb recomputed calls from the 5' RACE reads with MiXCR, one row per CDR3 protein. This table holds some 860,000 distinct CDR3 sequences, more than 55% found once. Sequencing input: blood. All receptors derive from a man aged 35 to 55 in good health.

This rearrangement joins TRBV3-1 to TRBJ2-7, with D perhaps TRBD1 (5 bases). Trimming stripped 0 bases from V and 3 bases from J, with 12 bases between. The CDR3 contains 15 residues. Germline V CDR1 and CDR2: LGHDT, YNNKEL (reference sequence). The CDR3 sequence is CASSQEQTANYEQYF. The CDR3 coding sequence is TGTGCCAGCAGCCAAGAACAGACAGCCAACTACGAGCAGTACTTC.

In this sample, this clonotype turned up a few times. The CDR3 DNA reads TGTGCCAGCAGCTTCTCCCCAGGGGGGGCGGGAGACCGATACGAGCAGTACTTC. Translation gives CASSFSPGGAGDRYEQYF. The chain carries TRBV7-2 and TRBJ2-7; tentatively, D is TRBD1 or TRBD2 (7 bases each). Per the germline V gene, CDR1 is SGHTA and CDR2 is FQGNSA. CDR3 size: 18 residues. V was trimmed by 3 bases and J by 4 bases, leaving 25 bases between them.

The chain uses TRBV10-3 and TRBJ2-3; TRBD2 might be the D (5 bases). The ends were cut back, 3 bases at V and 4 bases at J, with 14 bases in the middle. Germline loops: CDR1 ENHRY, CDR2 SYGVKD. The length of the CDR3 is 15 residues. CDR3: CAISELSSSSDTQYF. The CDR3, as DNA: TGTGCCATCAGTGAATTATCTAGCTCCTCAGATACGCAGTATTTT.

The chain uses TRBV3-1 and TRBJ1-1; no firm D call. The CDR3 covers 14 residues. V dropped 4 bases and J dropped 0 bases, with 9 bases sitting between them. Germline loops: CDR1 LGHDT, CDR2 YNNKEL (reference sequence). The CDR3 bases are TGTGCCAGCAGCCTCCACACGGTGAACACTGAAGCTTTCTTT. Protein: CASSLHTVNTEAFF.

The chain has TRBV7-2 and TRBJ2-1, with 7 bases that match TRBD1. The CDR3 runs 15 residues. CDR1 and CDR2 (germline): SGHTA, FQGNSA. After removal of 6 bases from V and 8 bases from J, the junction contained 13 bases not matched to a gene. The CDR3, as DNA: TGTGCCAGCAGAAACCGGGACAGCATCCAACATGAGCAGTTCTTC. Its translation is CASRNRDSIQHEQFF. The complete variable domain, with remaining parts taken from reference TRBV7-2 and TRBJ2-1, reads GAGVSQSPSNKVTEKGKDVELRCDPISGHTALYWYRQSLGQGLEFLIYFQGNSAPDKSGLPSDRFSAERTGGSVSTLTIQRTQQEDSAVYLCASRNRDSIQHEQFFGPGTRLTVL.

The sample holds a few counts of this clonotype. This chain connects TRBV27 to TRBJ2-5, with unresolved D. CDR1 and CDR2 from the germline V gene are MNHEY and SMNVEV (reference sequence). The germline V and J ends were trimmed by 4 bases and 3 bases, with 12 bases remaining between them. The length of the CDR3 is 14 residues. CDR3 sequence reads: CASSSRVHEETQYF. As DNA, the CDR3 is TGTGCCAGCAGTTCCCGTGTTCATGAAGAGACCCAGTACTTC.

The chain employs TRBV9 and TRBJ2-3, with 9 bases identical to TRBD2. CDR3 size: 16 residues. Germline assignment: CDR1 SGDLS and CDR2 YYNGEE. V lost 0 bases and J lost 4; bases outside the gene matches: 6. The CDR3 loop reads CASSVVSGGLADTQYF. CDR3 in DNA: TGTGCCAGCAGCGTAGTTAGCGGGGGTCTCGCAGATACGCAGTATTTT.

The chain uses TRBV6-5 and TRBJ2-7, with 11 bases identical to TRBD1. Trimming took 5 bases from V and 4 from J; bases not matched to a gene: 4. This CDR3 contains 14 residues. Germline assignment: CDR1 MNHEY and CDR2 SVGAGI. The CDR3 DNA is TGTGCCAGCAGTCGCGGGACAGGGGGATACGAGCAGTACTTC. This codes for CASSRGTGGYEQYF.

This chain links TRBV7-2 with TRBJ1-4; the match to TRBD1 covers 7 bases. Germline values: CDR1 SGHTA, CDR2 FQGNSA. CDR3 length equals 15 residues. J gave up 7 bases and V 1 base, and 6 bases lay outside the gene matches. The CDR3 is CASSLDRGLSEKLFF. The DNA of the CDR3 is TGTGCCAGCAGCTTAGACAGGGGATTGAGTGAAAAACTGTTTTTT.

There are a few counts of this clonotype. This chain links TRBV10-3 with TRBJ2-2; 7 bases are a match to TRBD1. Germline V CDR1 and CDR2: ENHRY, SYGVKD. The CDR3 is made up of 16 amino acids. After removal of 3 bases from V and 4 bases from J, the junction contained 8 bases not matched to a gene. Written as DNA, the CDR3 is TGTGCCATCAGTGACCTCGGACAGGCTGGCACCGGGGAGCTGTTTTTT. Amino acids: CAISDLGQAGTGELFF.

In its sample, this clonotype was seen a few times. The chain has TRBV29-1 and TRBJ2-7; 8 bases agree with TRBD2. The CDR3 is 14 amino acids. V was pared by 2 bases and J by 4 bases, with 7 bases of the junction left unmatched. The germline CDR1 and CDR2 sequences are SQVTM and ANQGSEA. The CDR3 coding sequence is TGCAGCGTTGAACTACGGGAGGGCCGGTACGAGCAGTACTTC. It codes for CSVELREGRYEQYF.

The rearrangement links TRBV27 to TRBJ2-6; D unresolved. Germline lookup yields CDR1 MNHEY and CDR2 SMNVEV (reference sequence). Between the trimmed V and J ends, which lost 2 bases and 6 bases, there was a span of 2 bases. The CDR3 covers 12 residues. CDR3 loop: CASSLTANVLTF. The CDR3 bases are TGTGCCAGCAGTTTAACGGCCAACGTCCTGACTTTC.

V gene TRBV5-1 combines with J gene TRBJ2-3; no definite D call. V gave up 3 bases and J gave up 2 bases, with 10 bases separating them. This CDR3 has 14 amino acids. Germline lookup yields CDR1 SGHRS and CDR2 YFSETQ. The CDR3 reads CASSYQSSTDTQYF. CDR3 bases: TGCGCCAGCAGCTATCAGAGCTCCACAGATACGCAGTATTTT.

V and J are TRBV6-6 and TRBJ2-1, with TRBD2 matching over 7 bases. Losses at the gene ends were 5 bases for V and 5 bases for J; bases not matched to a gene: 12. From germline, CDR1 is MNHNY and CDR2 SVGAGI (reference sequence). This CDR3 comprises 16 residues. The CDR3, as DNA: TGTGCCAGCAGTCCTACTCTTCGCGGGAGCGACAATGAGCAGTTCTTC. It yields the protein CASSPTLRGSDNEQFF.

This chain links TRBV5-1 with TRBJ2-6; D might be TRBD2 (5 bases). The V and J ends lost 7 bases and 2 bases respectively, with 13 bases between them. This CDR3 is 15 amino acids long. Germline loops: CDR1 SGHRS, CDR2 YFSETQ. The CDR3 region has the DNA TGCGCCAGCCGGTCACGGGGTACTGGGGCCAACGTCCTGACTTTC. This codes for CASRSRGTGANVLTF.

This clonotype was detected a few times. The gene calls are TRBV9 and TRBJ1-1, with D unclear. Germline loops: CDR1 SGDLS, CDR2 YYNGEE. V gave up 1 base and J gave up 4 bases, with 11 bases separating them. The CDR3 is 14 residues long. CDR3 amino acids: CASSVSTGGTEAFF. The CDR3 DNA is TGTGCCAGCAGCGTATCGACTGGTGGCACTGAAGCTTTCTTT.

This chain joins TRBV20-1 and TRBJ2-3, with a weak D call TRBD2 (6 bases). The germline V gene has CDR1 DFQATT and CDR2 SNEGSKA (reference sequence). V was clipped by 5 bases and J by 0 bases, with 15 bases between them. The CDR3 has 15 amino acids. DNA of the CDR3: TGCAGTGCTTATCAACCGGGACTTAGCACAGATACGCAGTATTTT. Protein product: CSAYQPGLSTDTQYF.

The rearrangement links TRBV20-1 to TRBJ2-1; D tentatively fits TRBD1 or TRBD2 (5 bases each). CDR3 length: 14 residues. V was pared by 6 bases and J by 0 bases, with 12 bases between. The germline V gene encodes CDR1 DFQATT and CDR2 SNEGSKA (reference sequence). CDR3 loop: CSALRDPSYNEQFF. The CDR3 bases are TGCAGTGCACTCCGGGACCCCTCCTACAATGAGCAGTTCTTC.

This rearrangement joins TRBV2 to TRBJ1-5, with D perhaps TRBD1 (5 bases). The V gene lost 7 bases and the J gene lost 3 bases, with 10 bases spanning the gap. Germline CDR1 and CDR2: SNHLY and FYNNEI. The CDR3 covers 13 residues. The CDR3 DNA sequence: TGTGCCAGCATTCAGGGAATCAATCAGCCCCAGCATTTT. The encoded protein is CASIQGINQPQHF.

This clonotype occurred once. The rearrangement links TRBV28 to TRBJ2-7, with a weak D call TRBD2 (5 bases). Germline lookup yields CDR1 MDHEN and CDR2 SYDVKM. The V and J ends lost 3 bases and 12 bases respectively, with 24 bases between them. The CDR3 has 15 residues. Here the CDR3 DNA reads TGTGCCAGCAGTTTTATCGCCCTTGAGGGTGGTCCCCGGTACTTC. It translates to CASSFIALEGGPRYF.

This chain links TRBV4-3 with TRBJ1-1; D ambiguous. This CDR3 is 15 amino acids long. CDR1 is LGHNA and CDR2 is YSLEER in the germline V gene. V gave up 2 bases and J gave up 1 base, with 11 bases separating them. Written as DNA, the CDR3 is TGCGCCAGCAGCCAAACAGCGCGGCAGAACACTGAAGCTTTCTTT. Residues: CASSQTARQNTEAFF.

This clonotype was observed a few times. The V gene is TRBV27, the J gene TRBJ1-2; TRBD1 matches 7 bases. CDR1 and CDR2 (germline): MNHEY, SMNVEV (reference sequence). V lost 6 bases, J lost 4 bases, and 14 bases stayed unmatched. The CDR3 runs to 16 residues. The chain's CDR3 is CASRLKGYSGGYGYTF. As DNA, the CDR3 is TGTGCCAGCAGGTTAAAAGGCTACTCAGGGGGCTATGGCTACACCTTC.

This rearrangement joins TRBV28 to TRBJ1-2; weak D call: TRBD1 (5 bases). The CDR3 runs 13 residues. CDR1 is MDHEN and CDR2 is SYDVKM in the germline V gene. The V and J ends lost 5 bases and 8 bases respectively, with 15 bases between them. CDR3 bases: TGTGCCAGCAGTGACGCGGGGGGAGCCGGCTACACCTTC. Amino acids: CASSDAGGAGYTF.

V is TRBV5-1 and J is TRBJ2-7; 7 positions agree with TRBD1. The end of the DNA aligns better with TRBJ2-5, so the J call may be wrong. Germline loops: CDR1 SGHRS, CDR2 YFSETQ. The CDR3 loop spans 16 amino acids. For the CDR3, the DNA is TGCGCCAGCAGCGCCCAGCTACAGGGGTCGGGAGAGACCCAGTACTTC. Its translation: CASSAQLQGSGETQYF.

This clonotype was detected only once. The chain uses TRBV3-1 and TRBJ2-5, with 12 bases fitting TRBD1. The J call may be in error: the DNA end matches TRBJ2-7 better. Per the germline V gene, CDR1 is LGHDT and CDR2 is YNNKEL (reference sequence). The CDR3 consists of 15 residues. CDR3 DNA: TGTGCCAGCAGCCCAGGGACAGGGGGCAACCGCGAGCAGTACTTC. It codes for CASSPGTGGNREQYF.

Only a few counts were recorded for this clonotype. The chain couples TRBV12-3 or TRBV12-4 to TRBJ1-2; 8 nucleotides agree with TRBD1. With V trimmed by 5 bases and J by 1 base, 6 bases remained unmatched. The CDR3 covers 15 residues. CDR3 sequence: CASSTQGQVNYGYTF. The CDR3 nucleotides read TGTGCCAGCAGTACCCAGGGACAGGTTAACTATGGCTACACCTTC.

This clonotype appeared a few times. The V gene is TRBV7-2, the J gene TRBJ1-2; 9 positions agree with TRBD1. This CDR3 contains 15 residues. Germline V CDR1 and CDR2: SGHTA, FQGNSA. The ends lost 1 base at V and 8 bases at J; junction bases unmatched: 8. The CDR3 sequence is CASSLDGTGIEGYTF. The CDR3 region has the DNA TGTGCCAGCAGCTTAGATGGGACAGGGATAGAGGGCTACACCTTC.

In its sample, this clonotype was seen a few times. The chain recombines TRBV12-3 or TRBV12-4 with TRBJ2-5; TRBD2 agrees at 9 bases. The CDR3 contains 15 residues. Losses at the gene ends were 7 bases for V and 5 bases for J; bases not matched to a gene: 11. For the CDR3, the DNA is TGTGCCAGCACTGTAGCGGGGGAAGGAGGGGAGACCCAGTACTTC. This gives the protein CASTVAGEGGETQYF.